The 31 T cell receptor beta chains in this list originate from one sample, sequenced in a study of human T cells and chemical hapten exposure (dated by TCRdb to about 2021). This specimen's time point label, per the study, means: pre-sensitization, week 0. In the paper's terms, the treatment or condition label means: therapeutic diphenylcyclopropenone sensitization with weekly scalp DPC. The library was obtained by RACE. TCRdb records NextSeq 500 as the sequencer. The raw public data were reprocessed by TCRdb itself: fastp quality trimming at Q25, MiXCR clonotype calling, in-frame beta chains only. Each record represents a unique CDR3 protein, reported with the most common genes and DNA among its rows. This sample holds under 110,000 distinct CDR3 sequences; 12% were observed only once. The ten largest clones represent 1.6% of the sample. The specimen was whole blood, collected in connection with sensitization to the hapten diphenylcyclopropenone (DPC). Receptors originate from a woman in her forties or fifties with alopecia areata. Some clones in this sample may be carry-over from other donors' samples.

With regard to this clonotype: A junction boundary mismatches the germline segment, possibly from a read error. The genes are TRBV28 and TRBJ1-5, with D unresolved. From germline, CDR1 is MDHEN and CDR2 SYDVKM. This CDR3 is 11 amino acids long. The CDR3 DNA is TGTGCCAGCAGTTCCAGGCCCCCTCGACGTTTT. This encodes CASSSRPPRRF.

This clonotype was detected many times. The chain has TRBV12-3 or TRBV12-4 and TRBJ2-5; D is unclear. Trimming removed 2 bases from V and 5 bases from J, with 12 bases in between. CDR3 length equals 14 residues. CDR3 protein: CASSLWAKKETQYF. CDR3 sequence (DNA): TGTGCCAGCAGTTTATGGGCGAAAAAGGAGACCCAGTACTTC.

V and J are TRBV10-3 and TRBJ1-3; weak D call: TRBD1 (5 bases). CDR1 and CDR2 from the germline V gene are ENHRY and SYGVKD. The CDR3 is 17 residues long. With 10 bases removed from V and 0 bases from J, the gap between germline ends came to 22 bases. The CDR3 sequence: CATGEQGHENSGNTIYF. The CDR3 DNA reads as TGTGCCACCGGGGAGCAGGGCCACGAAAACTCTGGAAACACCATATATTTT.

This clonotype was found a few times. The chain combines TRBV28 with TRBJ1-3; D is unresolved. Germline CDR1 reads MDHEN; CDR2 reads SYDVKM. V was pared by 6 bases and J by 4 bases, with 19 bases between. CDR3 size: 16 residues. The CDR3 loop is CASSFAPRAGGNTIYF. CDR3 bases: TGTGCCAGCAGCTTCGCCCCCCGGGCAGGCGGAAACACCATATATTTT.

This rearrangement joins TRBV4-3 to TRBJ1-6, with 8 bases lining up with TRBD1. J gave up 12 bases and V 1 base, and 11 bases lay outside the gene matches. Germline V gene data show CDR1 as LGHNA and CDR2 as YSLEER. The CDR3 loop spans 16 amino acids. The DNA for the CDR3 is TGCGCCAGCAGCCAAGGGGGGCAGAGACAGGGGAAACCCCTCCACTTT. Translation: CASSQGGQRQGKPLHF.

The CDR3 DNA follows: TGTGCCAGCAGCACCCAAGCAGGGGGGGTGGAGACCCAGTACTTC. This translates into CASSTQAGGVETQYF. This chain connects TRBV28 to TRBJ2-5; either TRBD1 or TRBD2 may supply D (7 bases each). CDR1 and CDR2 (germline): MDHEN, SYDVKM. V was cut by 6 bases and J by 5 bases, with 19 bases left in between. This CDR3 spans 15 amino acids.

This clonotype has just a few counts. The genes are TRBV28 and TRBJ2-7, with unresolved D. The CDR3 runs to 14 residues. Trimming pared 1 base from V and 2 bases from J, leaving 9 bases between. Germline V gene sequence: CDR1 MDHEN, CDR2 SYDVKM. CDR3 loop: CASSLSGRTYEQYF. The CDR3 DNA sequence: TGTGCCAGCAGTTTATCAGGACGTACCTACGAGCAGTACTTC. The variable domain in full, with the rest retrieved from reference TRBV28 and TRBJ2-7, is DVKVTQSSRYLVKRTGEKVFLECVQDMDHENMFWYRQDPGLGLRLIYFSYDVKMKEKGDIPEGYSVSREKKERFSLILESASTNQTSMYLCASSLSGRTYEQYFGPGTRLTVT.

This clonotype turned up a few times. V gene TRBV5-5 combines with J gene TRBJ2-5, with D perhaps matching TRBD2 (7 bases). The CDR3 contains 15 residues. The ends were cut back, 4 bases at V and 3 bases at J, with 16 bases in the middle. Germline CDR1 reads SGHKS; CDR2 reads YYEKEE (reference sequence). The CDR3 sequence is CASSRGAREKETQYF. Here the CDR3 DNA reads TGTGCCAGCAGCCGGGGGGCCAGGGAGAAAGAGACCCAGTACTTC. Using reference TRBV5-5 and TRBJ2-5 for the parts outside the CDR3, the full variable domain is DAGVTQSPTHLIKTRGQQVTLRCSPISGHKSVSWYQQVLGQGPQFIFQYYEKEERGRGNFPDRFSARQFPNYSSELNVNALLLGDSALYLCASSRGAREKETQYFGPGTRLLVL.

This chain uses TRBV19 with TRBJ2-1; D unresolved. Germline V gene lookup returns CDR1 LNHDA and CDR2 SQIVND (reference sequence). V was clipped by 3 bases and J by 5 bases, with 17 bases between them. The CDR3 has 16 residues. The CDR3 here is CASSILRLLKDNEQFF. The CDR3 DNA follows: TGTGCCAGTAGTATTTTACGCCTCCTAAAGGACAATGAGCAGTTCTTC.

Written as DNA, the CDR3 is TGTGCCAGCAGGCCACGACTTGACAGGAGCCAGGAGCAGTACTTC. Protein sequence: CASRPRLDRSQEQYF. The chain carries TRBV6-5 and TRBJ2-7; the D gene is possibly TRBD1 (6 bases). The CDR3 totals 15 residues. V lost 6 bases and J 7 bases, leaving 22 bases between the germline ends. The germline V gene has CDR1 MNHEY and CDR2 SVGAGI.

The rearrangement joins TRBV28 to TRBJ2-5; TRBD2 agrees at 10 bases. The length of the CDR3 is 16 residues. The germline CDR1 and CDR2 sequences are MDHEN and SYDVKM. With 4 bases clipped from V and 1 base from J, the junction kept 6 bases outside the gene matches. The CDR3 sequence is CASSSPGLASQETQYF. In DNA, the CDR3 is TGTGCCAGCAGTTCCCCGGGACTAGCGTCCCAAGAGACCCAGTACTTC.

This clonotype showed up just a few times. V usage is TRBV7-9 and J usage is TRBJ2-5; D not certain. The CDR3 consists of 13 residues. Trimming left V 0 bases short and J 3 bases short, with 5 bases between. Germline loops: CDR1 SEHNR, CDR2 FQNEAQ (reference sequence). Written as DNA, the CDR3 is TGTGCCAGCAGCTTAGCTACGAAAGAGACCCAGTACTTC. Encoded protein: CASSLATKETQYF.

V and J are TRBV14 and TRBJ1-1; the match to TRBD1 covers 7 bases. The CDR3 is made up of 18 amino acids. The germline CDR1 and CDR2 sequences are SGHDN and FVKESK. Trimming at V came to 0 bases and at J to 1 base, leaving 11 bases not matched to a gene. The DNA of the CDR3 is TGTGCCAGCAGCCAAGAAAAGTTCCCGGGACAGTCGAACACTGAAGCTTTCTTT. Translation: CASSQEKFPGQSNTEAFF.

The rearrangement uses TRBV20-1 and TRBJ1-5; D unclear. The CDR3 covers 12 residues. Germline values: CDR1 DFQATT, CDR2 SNEGSKA (reference sequence). V was shortened by 1 base and J by 4 bases, with 5 bases between the two germline ends. The CDR3 coding sequence is TGCAGTGCTAGAGCGCCGAATCAGCCCCAGCATTTT. Translated: CSARAPNQPQHF.

In this sample, this clonotype turned up a few times. The CDR3 loop is CASSVYSGANVLTF. The CDR3 DNA reads TGTGCCAGCAGTGTTTACTCTGGGGCCAACGTCCTGACTTTC. The chain combines TRBV2 with TRBJ2-6; D ambiguous. The CDR3 runs 14 residues. Per the germline V gene, CDR1 is SNHLY and CDR2 is FYNNEI. V dropped 4 bases and J dropped 0 bases, with 4 bases sitting between them.

This clonotype was detected only a few times. This rearrangement joins TRBV4-2 to TRBJ2-3; D perhaps matches TRBD2 (7 bases). CDR1 and CDR2 from the germline V gene are LGHNA and YNFKEQ. The CDR3 has 17 amino acids. The V gene lost 3 bases and the J gene lost 5 bases, with 21 bases spanning the gap. The CDR3 loop reads CASSQQGIGGKVDTQYF. The CDR3 nucleotides are TGTGCCAGCAGCCAGCAGGGGATCGGGGGGAAGGTAGATACGCAGTATTTT.

V is TRBV27 and J is TRBJ2-7, with a tentative D call TRBD1 (6 bases). The length of the CDR3 is 15 residues. Germline V gives CDR1 MNHEY, CDR2 SMNVEV (reference sequence). The germline V and J ends were trimmed by 5 bases and 3 bases, with 17 bases remaining between them. The CDR3: CASSQAPGQSYEQYF. CDR3 DNA: TGTGCCAGCAGTCAAGCCCCGGGACAAAGCTACGAGCAGTACTTC.

This chain links TRBV5-1 with TRBJ1-6; D is ambiguous. This CDR3 has 13 residues. Germline CDR1 reads SGHRS; CDR2 reads YFSETQ. With 1 base removed from V and 6 bases from J, the gap between germline ends came to 5 bases. The CDR3, as DNA: TGCGCCAGCAGCTTGCAAGTTAATTCACCCCTCCACTTT. It translates to CASSLQVNSPLHF.

This clonotype was counted only a few times. This chain uses TRBV28 with TRBJ1-1; D possibly corresponds to TRBD1 (5 bases). Trimming removed 4 bases from V and 2 bases from J, with 11 bases in between. The germline gives CDR1 MDHEN, CDR2 SYDVKM. The CDR3 runs to 14 residues. CDR3 sequence (DNA): TGTGCCAGCAGTTCCCAGGGTATTAACACTGAAGCTTTCTTT. Translation: CASSSQGINTEAFF.

This rearrangement joins TRBV7-9 to TRBJ2-5; 9 bases line up with TRBD1. From germline, CDR1 is SEHNR and CDR2 FQNEAQ (reference sequence). The CDR3 is 15 amino acids. V dropped 6 bases and J dropped 4; count of bases not matched to a gene: 9. CDR3: CASSKDRGYRETQYF. The CDR3, as DNA: TGTGCCAGCAGTAAGGACAGGGGTTACAGAGAGACCCAGTACTTC.

The rearrangement uses TRBV6-1 and TRBJ2-5; D unresolved. Germline CDR1 is MNHNS and CDR2 is SASEGT. The CDR3 has 13 amino acids. V shed 2 bases and J shed 5 bases, with 9 bases lying between them. The CDR3 protein is CASSEQVRETQYF. In DNA form, the CDR3 reads TGTGCCAGCAGTGAACAGGTTAGGGAGACCCAGTACTTC.

This sequence joins TRBV18 and TRBJ2-3, with 12 bases matching TRBD2. Germline assignment: CDR1 KGHSH and CDR2 LQKENI. This CDR3 has 17 residues. J lost 5 bases, V lost 4 bases, and 10 bases had no gene match. CDR3 nucleotides: TGTGCCAGCTCACGAACTAGCGGGGGGACCCCTGGAGATACGCAGTATTTT. The encoded protein is CASSRTSGGTPGDTQYF.

CDR3 nucleotides: TGTGCCAGCAGCTTAAGGCGAAGGGACAGGGGTACAGATACGCAGTATTTT. Protein sequence: CASSLRRRDRGTDTQYF. The rearrangement joins TRBV7-9 to TRBJ2-3, with 10 bases aligning to TRBD1. This CDR3 is 17 amino acids long. The trim removed 2 bases at V and 3 bases at J, leaving 8 bases unmatched. CDR1 is SEHNR and CDR2 is FQNEAQ in the germline V gene (reference sequence).

The chain links TRBV7-2 to TRBJ2-5; D not certain. This CDR3 is built from 14 residues. Trimming removed 6 bases from V and 4 bases from J, with 15 bases in between. Germline CDR1 and CDR2: SGHTA and FQGNSA. The CDR3 DNA reads as TGTGCCAGCAGTAAAGACATAAATTCAGAGACCCAGTACTTC. Translating it yields CASSKDINSETQYF.

This clonotype was counted a few times. This sequence joins TRBV14 and TRBJ2-5, with a weak D call TRBD1 (5 bases). The CDR3 has 14 residues. The V and J ends lost 2 bases and 5 bases respectively, with 12 bases between them. Looked up from germline, CDR1 is SGHDN and CDR2 is FVKESK. In DNA, the CDR3 is TGTGCCAGCAGCCAACTGCAGGGTTTGGAGACCCAGTACTTC. Protein: CASSQLQGLETQYF.

This clonotype appeared a few times. The rearrangement joins TRBV7-9 to TRBJ1-4, with 9 bases lining up with TRBD1. The germline CDR1 and CDR2 sequences are SEHNR and FQNEAQ (reference sequence). The CDR3 contains 19 residues. The junction had 11 bases not matched to a gene; V was cut back by 0 bases and J by 3 bases. CDR3 residues: CASSLANTGGPRANEKLFF. Here the CDR3 DNA reads TGTGCCAGCAGCTTAGCGAATACAGGGGGCCCGCGAGCTAATGAAAAACTGTTTTTT.

This clonotype turned up a few times. J is TRBJ2-5 and V is TRBV5-1; D tentatively fits TRBD1 or TRBD2 (6 bases each). CDR1 is SGHRS, CDR2 YFSETQ, per germline. There are 14 residues in the CDR3. V was cut by 6 bases and J by 4 bases, with 16 bases left in between. The CDR3 is CASNPVGGGETQYF. In DNA, the CDR3 is TGCGCCAGCAACCCTGTAGGGGGAGGAGAGACCCAGTACTTC.

A few counts support this clonotype. The gene calls are TRBV5-5 and TRBJ2-5; a possible D gene is TRBD1 (6 bases). The CDR3 contains 13 residues. CDR1 is SGHKS, CDR2 YYEKEE, per germline (reference sequence). V shed 4 bases and J shed 4 bases, with 11 bases lying between them. The CDR3 sequence is CASSPQGSETQYF. CDR3 DNA: TGTGCCAGCAGCCCCCAGGGGTCAGAGACCCAGTACTTC.

This chain uses TRBV10-2 with TRBJ2-7; D not certain. V was cut by 3 bases and J by 5 bases, with 14 bases left in between. Germline V gene sequence: CDR1 WSHSY, CDR2 SAAADI. This CDR3 spans 14 amino acids. The DNA for the CDR3 is TGCGCCAGCAGTGATGGGATAGGGTTGGACGAGCAGTACTTC. The encoded protein is CASSDGIGLDEQYF.

This clonotype was detected a few times. The chain links TRBV7-9 to TRBJ2-3; D is undetermined. V lost 6 bases, J lost 5 bases, and 9 bases lay in between. Germline V gene sequence: CDR1 SEHNR, CDR2 FQNEAQ (reference sequence). The CDR3 extends over 12 amino acids. CDR3 sequence reads: CASSPVGDTQYF. The CDR3 DNA reads as TGTGCCAGCAGTCCGGTGGGAGATACGCAGTATTTT.

This clonotype was detected many times. This chain links TRBV7-9 with TRBJ2-3; the D gene is possibly TRBD2 (6 bases). CDR1 is SEHNR and CDR2 is FQNEAQ in the germline V gene (reference sequence). The CDR3 sequence is 16 residues long. The V gene lost 9 bases and the J gene lost 1 base, with 20 bases spanning the gap. CDR3 DNA sequence: TGTGCCAGTACCCCGGCCCGCGGGGCGCGCACAGATACGCAGTATTTT. This encodes CASTPARGARTDTQYF.